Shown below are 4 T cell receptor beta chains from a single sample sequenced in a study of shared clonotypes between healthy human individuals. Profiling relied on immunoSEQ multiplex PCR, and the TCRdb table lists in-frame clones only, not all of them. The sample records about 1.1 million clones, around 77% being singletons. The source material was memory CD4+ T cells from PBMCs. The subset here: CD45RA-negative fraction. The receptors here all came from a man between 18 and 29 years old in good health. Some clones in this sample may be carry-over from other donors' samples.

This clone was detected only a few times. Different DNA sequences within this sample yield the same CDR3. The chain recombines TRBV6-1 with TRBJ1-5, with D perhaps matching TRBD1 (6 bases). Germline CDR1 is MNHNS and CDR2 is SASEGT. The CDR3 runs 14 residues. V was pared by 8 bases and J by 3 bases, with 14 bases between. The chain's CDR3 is CASRGGGSNQPQHF. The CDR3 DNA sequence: TGTGCCAGCCGGGGGGGCGGATCCAATCAGCCCCAGCATTTT.

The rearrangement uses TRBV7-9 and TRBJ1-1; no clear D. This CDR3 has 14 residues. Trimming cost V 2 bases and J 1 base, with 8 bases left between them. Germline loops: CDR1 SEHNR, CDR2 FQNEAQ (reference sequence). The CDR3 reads CASSLTAANTEAFF. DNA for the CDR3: TGTGCCAGCAGCTTAACGGCAGCGAACACTGAAGCTTTCTTT.

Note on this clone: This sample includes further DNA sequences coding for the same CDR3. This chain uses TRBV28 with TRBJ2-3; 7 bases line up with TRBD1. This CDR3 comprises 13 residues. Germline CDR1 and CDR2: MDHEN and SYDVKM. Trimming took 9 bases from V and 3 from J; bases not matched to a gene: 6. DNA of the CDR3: TGTGCCAGTACATTACAGGGGACAGATACGCAGTATTTT. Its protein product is CASTLQGTDTQYF.

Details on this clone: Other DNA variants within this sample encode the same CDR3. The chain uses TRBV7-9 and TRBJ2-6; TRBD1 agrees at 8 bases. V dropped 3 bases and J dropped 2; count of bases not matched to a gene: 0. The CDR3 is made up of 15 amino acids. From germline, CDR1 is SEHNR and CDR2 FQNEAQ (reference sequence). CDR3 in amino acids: CASSLTGAGANVLTF. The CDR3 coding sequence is TGTGCCAGCAGCTTGACAGGGGCTGGGGCCAACGTCCTGACTTTC.